The present T cell receptor beta chain was sequenced within a study of identical twins. TCRdb itself ran the 5' RACE reads through MiXCR, one entry per CDR3 protein. This repertoire shows 1,800,000 or so distinct CDR3 sequences, roughly a third found once; its top ten account for about 0.25%. The CDR3 runs to 14 residues. Deletions cut 3 bases from V and 0 bases from J, with 8 bases between. Germline CDR1 is MNHEY and CDR2 is SVGAGI. This clonotype was recorded at least ten times. Its antigen is as yet unknown. Study-level points and caveats: Fewer insertions marked abundant cord blood beta clonotypes; young adult naive trended weakly, memory not at all.

The chain joins TRBV6-5 to TRBJ1-1, with no clear D. The receptor was isolated from a newborn girl in good health. Source material: cord blood. The CDR3 DNA follows: TGTGCCAGCAGTTATGACACCATGAACACTGAAGCTTTCTTT. Translation: CASSYDTMNTEAFF.